The T cell receptor beta chain under discussion was sequenced for a study of a mutant IDH1 vaccine in newly diagnosed glioma. Study summary: Treated patients were roughly 60% male, about 38% female, mean age 40.4 years. Patients arrived already treated with radiotherapy, temozolomide, or both, most having had both.

Comments on this clone: Its target is not known.

Time point meaning: week 47, end of study. Topical imiquimod accompanied each vaccine dose, which consisted of 300 ug of mutant IDH1 20-mer peptide. Findings and limits, study-wide: The authors found pseudoprogression apparently unrelated to changes in top peripheral T cell clonotypes.

Using immunoSEQ multiplex PCR, the repertoire was profiled, and TCRdb retains in-frame clones only, with some absent. This table holds about 50,000 clones, over 70% found once. The material sequenced was PBMCs, taken from a glioma patient whose treatment included an IDH1 peptide vaccine. The sequence derives from a man aged 45 to 65 with glioma.

CDR3 coding DNA: TGTGCCAGCAGTTTCGAACAGGGCCCAGCCTACGAGCAGTACTTC. Translating it yields CASSFEQGPAYEQYF. The rearrangement uses TRBV27 and TRBJ2-7, with D tentatively TRBD1 (6 bases). The germline V gene encodes CDR1 MNHEY and CDR2 SMNVEV (reference sequence). This CDR3 has 15 amino acids. The germline V and J ends were trimmed by 3 bases and 2 bases, with 14 bases remaining between them.